The 21 T cell receptor beta chains below all came from one sample that was sequenced in a study of human T cells and chemical hapten exposure. TCRdb ran MiXCR on the RACE reads and lists one entry per CDR3 protein. The repertoire consists of about 190,000 distinct CDR3 sequences, with about 22% occurring once and the leading ten covering roughly 2.5%. The time point: patch test 3, about 24 weeks after DPC sensitization. Sample treatment: therapeutic diphenylcyclopropenone sensitization with weekly scalp DPC. Sequenced material: whole blood, taken in connection with sensitization to the hapten diphenylcyclopropenone (DPC). The receptors here all came from a woman aged 40 to 50 with alopecia areata. Some clones in this sample may be carry-over from other donors' samples.

This rearrangement joins TRBV28 to TRBJ2-7; 7 bases align to TRBD2. The CDR3 is 16 amino acids. The germline V gene has CDR1 MDHEN and CDR2 SYDVKM. Germline trimming cut 6 bases from V and 0 bases from J; bases unmatched to any gene: 11. CDR3 sequence (DNA): TGTGCCAGCAGGAGTTTAGGGCGGGAGCCCTCCTACGAGCAGTACTTC. As protein: CASRSLGREPSYEQYF.

In this sample, this clonotype turned up a few times. The gene calls are TRBV3-1 and TRBJ2-7; D call uncertain. The CDR3 spans 11 residues. Germline CDR1 reads LGHDT; CDR2 reads YNNKEL (reference sequence). The V and J ends lost 0 bases and 9 bases respectively, with 6 bases between them. CDR3 coding DNA: TGTGCCAGCAGCCAAGAGAGTCGGCAGTACTTC. It yields the protein CASSQESRQYF.

This clonotype was seen repeatedly, ten times or more. In DNA, the CDR3 is TGTGCCTGGAAGCCTGGAAACACCATATATTTT. Residues: CAWKPGNTIYF. The chain uses TRBV30 and TRBJ1-3; D remains ambiguous. The CDR3 has 11 amino acids. Between the trimmed V and J ends, which lost 4 bases and 2 bases, there was a span of 3 bases. Germline lookup yields CDR1 GTSNPN and CDR2 SVGIG (reference sequence).

The chain combines TRBV28 with TRBJ2-7, with D tentatively TRBD2 (6 bases). The CDR3 is made up of 12 amino acids. Trimming took off 8 bases at V and 7 bases at J, with 15 bases between the two ends. Germline V gene lookup returns CDR1 MDHEN and CDR2 SYDVKM. In nucleotides, the CDR3 is TGTGCCAGCCATCGGGCGGGGTGGGAGCAGTACTTC. It encodes CASHRAGWEQYF.

This clonotype was seen ten or more times. The chain joins TRBV28 to TRBJ2-2; D is unclear. The ends were cut back, 5 bases at V and 3 bases at J, with 4 bases in the middle. CDR1 and CDR2 (germline): MDHEN, SYDVKM. The CDR3 consists of 12 residues. CDR3 residues: CASSLDTGELFF. The CDR3, as DNA: TGTGCCAGCAGTCTGGACACCGGGGAGCTGTTTTTT.

CDR3 nucleotides: TGTGCCAGCAGCAACACAGGGGGCGGTACGCAGTATTTT. Translation gives CASSNTGGGTQYF. V usage is TRBV12-3 or TRBV12-4 and J usage is TRBJ2-3; 9 bases fit TRBD1. Unmatched junction bases numbered 6, after V lost 6 bases and J lost 8 bases. The CDR3 is 13 residues long.

This rearrangement joins TRBV6-5 to TRBJ2-1; the match to TRBD1 covers 8 bases. This CDR3 has 15 residues. V was pared by 6 bases and J by 3 bases, with 7 bases of the junction left unmatched. In germline, CDR1 is MNHEY, CDR2 SVGAGI. The CDR3 DNA reads TGTGCCAGCAGGCTGACAGGGGTGAACTACAATGAGCAGTTCTTC. This encodes CASRLTGVNYNEQFF.

This clonotype was seen a few times. The J gene is TRBJ2-7, the V gene TRBV7-2; possibly TRBD2 for D (5 bases). The CDR3 extends over 14 amino acids. Germline CDR1 is SGHTA and CDR2 is FQGNSA. V lost 5 bases and J 3 bases, leaving 14 bases between the germline ends. CDR3 residues: CASSRVAEVYEQYF. For the CDR3, the DNA is TGTGCCAGCAGCCGGGTGGCGGAGGTCTACGAGCAGTACTTC.

This clonotype was counted a few times. The rearrangement joins TRBV7-9 to TRBJ2-3; weak D call: TRBD2 (6 bases). This CDR3 has 14 residues. Germline loops: CDR1 SEHNR, CDR2 FQNEAQ (reference sequence). Deletions cut 1 base from V and 10 bases from J, with 15 bases between. CDR3 nucleotide sequence: TGTGCCAGCAGCTTAGTGGAGGGGATGGGGCCGCAGTATTTT. Its translation is CASSLVEGMGPQYF.

This clonotype showed up just a few times. The rearrangement links TRBV25-1 to TRBJ2-2; D perhaps matches TRBD2 (7 bases). V was shortened by 5 bases and J by 7 bases, with 20 bases between the two germline ends. Germline CDR1 and CDR2: MGHDK and SYGVNS. The CDR3 runs 16 residues. CDR3: CASSLTRGGEFGELFF. Here the CDR3 DNA reads TGTGCCAGCAGTCTAACTAGGGGGGGTGAATTCGGGGAGCTGTTTTTT.

The table lists this clonotype with many counts. The CDR3 reads CASSLDRGGYEQYF. The DNA of the CDR3 is TGTGCCAGCAGCCTAGACAGGGGCGGATACGAGCAGTACTTC. V is TRBV7-6 and J is TRBJ2-7; 8 bases match TRBD1. Germline V lookup: CDR1 SGHVS, CDR2 FNYEAQ. There are 14 residues in the CDR3. Trimming took 5 bases from V and 4 from J; bases not matched to a gene: 7.

This chain uses TRBV29-1 with TRBJ2-3; 8 positions agree with TRBD2. Germline-derived CDR1 and CDR2 are SQVTM and ANQGSEA. The CDR3 is made up of 14 amino acids. Trimming at V came to 7 bases and at J to 1 base, leaving 7 bases not matched to a gene. The CDR3 region has the DNA TGCAGCGCCAGCGGACTAGCCGGCACAGATACGCAGTATTTT. It encodes CSASGLAGTDTQYF.

This clonotype has more than one count but fewer than ten. J is TRBJ2-5 and V is TRBV29-1; 8 bases match TRBD2. V lost 6 bases to trimming and J lost 4 bases; unmatched junction nucleotides: 7. The V gene's germline CDR1 is SQVTM and CDR2 ANQGSEA. CDR3 length: 13 residues. CDR3 nucleotide sequence: TGCAGCGTGGAGACTCTAGCGGGAGAGACCCAGTACTTC. It yields the protein CSVETLAGETQYF. Complete variable domain (other parts from reference TRBV29-1 and TRBJ2-5): SAVISQKPSRDICQRGTSLTIQCQVDSQVTMMFWYRQQPGQSLTLIATANQGSEATYESGFVIDKFPISRPNLTFSTLTVSNMSPEDSSIYLCSVETLAGETQYFGPGTRLLVL.

This clonotype was recorded only once. The chain links TRBV29-1 to TRBJ2-7, with a tentative D call TRBD2 (5 bases). CDR3 length equals 12 residues. V lost 0 bases and J 7 bases, leaving 10 bases between the germline ends. Germline CDR1 is SQVTM and CDR2 is ANQGSEA. This CDR3 reads CSVEDRGEEQYF. The CDR3 coding sequence is TGCAGCGTTGAAGATCGGGGAGAGGAGCAGTACTTC.

This chain links TRBV10-3 with TRBJ2-5; D is tentatively TRBD1 or TRBD2 (6 bases each). V shed 8 bases and J shed 5 bases, with 18 bases lying between them. Per the germline V gene, CDR1 is ENHRY and CDR2 is SYGVKD. The CDR3 is made up of 14 amino acids. In nucleotides, the CDR3 is TGTGCCATCGCCCCGGGGGCGGGTGGTGAGACCCAGTACTTC. This gives the protein CAIAPGAGGETQYF.

The chain joins TRBV29-1 to TRBJ2-3, with unresolved D. V was pared by 7 bases and J by 1 base, with 12 bases between. The CDR3 contains 13 residues. Germline V lookup: CDR1 SQVTM, CDR2 ANQGSEA. The CDR3 DNA is TGCAGCGCCGCGGCTCTTCGCACAGATACGCAGTATTTT. Its protein product is CSAAALRTDTQYF.

The chain is built from TRBV29-1 and TRBJ2-3; unclear D gene. CDR3 length equals 15 residues. V was cut by 5 bases and J by 1 base, with 16 bases left in between. Germline V CDR1 and CDR2: SQVTM, ANQGSEA. CDR3 coding DNA: TGCAGCGTTAGCCGCAGCAACCAAGGCACAGATACGCAGTATTTT. Translated: CSVSRSNQGTDTQYF.

This clonotype showed up just a few times. The rearrangement joins TRBV10-3 to TRBJ2-7; 14 bases are shared with TRBD2. The CDR3 loop spans 17 amino acids. With 0 bases clipped from V and 5 bases from J, the junction kept 6 bases outside the gene matches. Germline loops: CDR1 ENHRY, CDR2 SYGVKD. CDR3 DNA: TGTGCCATCAGTGAGTCGACTAGCGGGAGGGCCCGGGACGAGCAGTACTTC. Translated: CAISESTSGRARDEQYF.

This clonotype has a count of ten or more. The chain joins TRBV21-1 to TRBJ2-7. TRBV21-1 is labeled a pseudogene. The CDR3 is 12 residues long. The CDR3 sequence is CASSIRYYEQYF. The CDR3, as DNA: TGTGCCAGCAGCATAAGATACTACGAGCAGTACTTC.

V is TRBV7-9 and J is TRBJ2-3; 12 bases agree with TRBD2. CDR3 size: 18 residues. CDR1 is SEHNR, CDR2 FQNEAQ, per germline (reference sequence). The V segment lost 6 bases and the J segment 0 bases; nucleotides outside the gene matches: 10. In nucleotides, the CDR3 is TGTGCCAGCAGTCCGAACAAGACTAGCGGGAGCAGCACAGATACGCAGTATTTT. Encoded protein: CASSPNKTSGSSTDTQYF.

Only a few counts were recorded for this clonotype. CDR3 protein: CASSMSGDGYTF. The CDR3, as DNA: TGTGCCAGTAGTATGTCGGGGGACGGCTACACCTTC. The chain couples TRBV19 to TRBJ1-2; tentatively, D is TRBD1 (5 bases). The CDR3 consists of 12 residues. V lost 3 bases and J 8 bases, leaving 10 bases between the germline ends. Germline V gene data show CDR1 as LNHDA and CDR2 as SQIVND (reference sequence).